This TCR beta chain was documented in a study of T cells in Graves' hyperthyroidism and ophthalmopathy. Study-wide background: Peripheral blood specimens were obtained at initial diagnosis, prior to any treatment.

Patients between 18 and 65 years old had hyperthyroidism, newly diagnosed and lasting under 2 months. Diagnoses used clinical symptoms, serum thyroxine and TRAb, thyroid ultrasound and orbital computed tomography. The PBMCs were sourced from fresh peripheral blood (around 10 ml). This CDR3 contains 14 residues. V was cut by 6 bases and J by 5 bases, with 13 bases left in between. CDR1 and CDR2 from the germline V gene are SGHTA and FQGNSA. This clonotype came up many times. RNA transcripts provided the source from which TCR beta CDR3 regions were amplified. First-round RT-PCR with HTBI primers amplified the TCR CDR3 region. TCRdb analysed the multiplex PCR reads with MiXCR anew, one entry per CDR3 protein. Of about 350,000 distinct CDR3 sequences detected, around 13% appear once; the ten largest clones hold around 25%.

The genes are TRBV7-2 and TRBJ2-2, with a tentative D call TRBD2 (5 bases). The sample was blood. The source of this sequence is a woman in her thirties with Graves' hyperthyroidism. CDR3 in DNA: TGTGCCAGCAGACCGAGGACTTTGACCGGGGAGCTGTTTTTT. This codes for CASRPRTLTGELFF. The entire variable domain, with the rest obtained from reference TRBV7-2 and TRBJ2-2, is as follows: GAGVSQSPSNKVTEKGKDVELRCDPISGHTALYWYRQSLGQGLEFLIYFQGNSAPDKSGLPSDRFSAERTGGSVSTLTIQRTQQEDSAVYLCASRPRTLTGELFFGEGSRLTVL.